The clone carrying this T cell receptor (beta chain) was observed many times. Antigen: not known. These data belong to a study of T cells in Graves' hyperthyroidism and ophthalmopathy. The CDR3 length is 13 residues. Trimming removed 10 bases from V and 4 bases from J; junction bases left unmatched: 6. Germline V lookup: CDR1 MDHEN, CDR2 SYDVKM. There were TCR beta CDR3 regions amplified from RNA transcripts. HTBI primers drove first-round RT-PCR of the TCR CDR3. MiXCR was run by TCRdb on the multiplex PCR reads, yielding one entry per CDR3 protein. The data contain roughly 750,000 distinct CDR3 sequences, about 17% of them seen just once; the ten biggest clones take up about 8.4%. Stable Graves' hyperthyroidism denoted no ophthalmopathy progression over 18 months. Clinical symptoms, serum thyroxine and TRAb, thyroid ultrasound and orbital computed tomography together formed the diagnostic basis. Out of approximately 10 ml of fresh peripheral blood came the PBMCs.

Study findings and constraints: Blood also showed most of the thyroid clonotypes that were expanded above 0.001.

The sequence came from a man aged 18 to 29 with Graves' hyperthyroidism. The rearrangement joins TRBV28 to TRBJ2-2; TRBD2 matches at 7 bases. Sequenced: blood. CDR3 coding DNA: TGTGCCACTACTAGCGTGATCACCGGGGAGCTGTTTTTT. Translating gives CATTSVITGELFF.